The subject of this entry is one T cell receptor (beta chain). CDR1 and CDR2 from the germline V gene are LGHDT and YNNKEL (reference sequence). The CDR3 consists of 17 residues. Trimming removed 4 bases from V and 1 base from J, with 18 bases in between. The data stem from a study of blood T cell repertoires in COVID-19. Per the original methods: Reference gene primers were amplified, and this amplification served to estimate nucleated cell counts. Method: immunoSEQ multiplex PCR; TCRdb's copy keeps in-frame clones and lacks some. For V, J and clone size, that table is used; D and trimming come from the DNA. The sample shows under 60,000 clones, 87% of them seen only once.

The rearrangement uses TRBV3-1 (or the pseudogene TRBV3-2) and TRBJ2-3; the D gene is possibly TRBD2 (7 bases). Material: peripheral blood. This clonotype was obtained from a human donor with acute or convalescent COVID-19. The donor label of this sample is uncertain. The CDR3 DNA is TGTGCCAGCAGCCCCCGGTTGTGGGAGGGGGGCACAGATACGCAGTATTTT. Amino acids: CASSPRLWEGGTDTQYF.